These 18 T cell receptor beta chains originate from one sample sequenced in a study of cytomegalovirus exposure and HLA in healthy donors. Only in-frame clones appear in the TCRdb table, and some are missing; sequencing was by immunoSEQ multiplex PCR. The table lists approximately 110,000 clones, 88% of them singletons. Material: PBMCs. These receptors all stem from a woman aged 18-29 years in good health and CMV-seronegative.

This clone turned up a few times. The V call is TRBV5-6, the J call TRBJ1-1; 9 bases agree with TRBD1. The CDR3 contains 14 residues. The germline V gene encodes CDR1 SGHDT and CDR2 YYEEEE. J was trimmed by 3 bases and V by 0 bases; bases with no gene match: 0. CDR3 sequence reads: CASSLGTGDTEAFF. Written as DNA, the CDR3 is TGTGCCAGCAGCTTGGGGACAGGGGACACTGAAGCTTTCTTT.

V is TRBV29-1 and J is TRBJ1-5; TRBD1 might be the D (5 bases). The CDR3 spans 15 residues. Between the trimmed V and J ends, which lost 4 bases and 2 bases, there was a span of 15 bases. Germline CDR1 SQVTM, CDR2 ANQGSEA. The CDR3 sequence: CSVVWGEVGNQPQHF. The CDR3 DNA reads as TGCAGCGTTGTTTGGGGGGAGGTTGGCAATCAGCCCCAGCATTTT.

The rearrangement joins TRBV6-5 to TRBJ1-1; D uncertain. The germline V gene has CDR1 MNHEY and CDR2 SVGAGI. The CDR3 is 15 amino acids. Trimming took off 4 bases at V and 0 bases at J, with 12 bases between the two ends. The CDR3 spells CASSFRHILNTEAFF. CDR3 DNA sequence: TGTGCCAGCAGTTTCCGACACATTTTGAACACTGAAGCTTTCTTT.

The chain is built from TRBV12-5 and TRBJ2-7; weak D call: TRBD1 (5 bases). The CDR3 runs 14 residues. Germline CDR1 reads LGHNT; CDR2 reads FRNRAP. Deletions cut 4 bases from V and 7 bases from J, with 17 bases between. CDR3 nucleotide sequence: TGTGCTAGTGGTTCAGGCAGGACACCCCGGGAGCAGTACTTC. Its translation is CASGSGRTPREQYF. The full variable domain, completed using reference TRBV12-5 and TRBJ2-7, is DARVTQTPRHKVTEMGQEVTMRCQPILGHNTVFWYRQTMMQGLELLAYFRNRAPLDDSGMPKDRFSAEMPDATLATLKIQPSEPRDSAVYFCASGSGRTPREQYFGPGTRLTVT.

The chain employs TRBV7-9 and TRBJ1-1, with D hard to call. Germline values: CDR1 SEHNR, CDR2 FQNEAQ (reference sequence). The CDR3 runs 18 residues. Trimming removed 0 bases at V and 1 base at J, with 18 bases between. The CDR3 sequence: CASSLAKIGSTSNTEAFF. CDR3 nucleotide sequence: TGTGCCAGCAGCTTAGCCAAAATAGGGAGTACCTCGAACACTGAAGCTTTCTTT. The complete variable domain, with remaining parts taken from reference TRBV7-9 and TRBJ1-1, reads DTGVSQNPRHKITKRGQNVTFRCDPISEHNRLYWYRQTLGQGPEFLTYFQNEAQLEKSRLLSDRFSAERPKGSFSTLEIQRTEQGDSAMYLCASSLAKIGSTSNTEAFFGQGTRLTVV.

The CDR3 protein is CASSERHRASGNTIYF. In DNA, the CDR3 is TGTGCCAGCAGCGAAAGACACAGGGCCTCTGGAAACACCATATATTTT. The genes are TRBV9 and TRBJ1-3; the D gene is possibly TRBD1 (6 bases). CDR1 is SGDLS and CDR2 is YYNGEE in the germline V gene. CDR3 length: 16 amino acids. V was trimmed by 3 bases and J by 0 bases, leaving 13 bases between them.

This clone was seen once. This chain joins TRBV10-1 and TRBJ2-7, with 8 bases fitting TRBD1. Trimming cost V 8 bases and J 2 bases; bases outside gene matches: 8. The CDR3 sequence is 14 residues long. Looked up from germline, CDR1 is WNHNN and CDR2 is SYGVQD (reference sequence). CDR3 in amino acids: CASPPRGLTYEQYF. The CDR3 DNA is TGCGCCAGCCCCCCCAGGGGGCTAACCTACGAGCAGTACTTC.

This sequence joins TRBV29-1 and TRBJ2-5; 15 bases align to TRBD2. From germline, CDR1 is SQVTM and CDR2 ANQGSEA. This CDR3 has 15 amino acids. The V segment lost 6 bases and the J segment 5 bases; nucleotides outside the gene matches: 7. The CDR3 DNA reads TGCAGCGTCGGACTAGCGGGAGGGCCGGAGGAGACCCAGTACTTC. This gives the protein CSVGLAGGPEETQYF.

CDR3 residues: CASSLGGQGLRAFF. DNA of the CDR3: TGTGCCAGCAGCTTAGGGGGACAGGGACTGAGGGCTTTCTTT. The chain couples TRBV7-2 to TRBJ1-1, with 9 bases that match TRBD1. CDR3 length equals 14 residues. Germline V gene data show CDR1 as SGHTA and CDR2 as FQGNSA. V was clipped by 1 base and J by 11 bases; unmatched bases: 8. Together with reference TRBV7-2 and TRBJ1-1, the CDR3 gives the full variable domain: GAGVSQSPSNKVTEKGKDVELRCDPISGHTALYWYRQSLGQGLEFLIYFQGNSAPDKSGLPSDRFSAERTGGSVSTLTIQRTQQEDSAVYLCASSLGGQGLRAFFGQGTRLTVV.

J is TRBJ2-1 and V is TRBV2; the match to TRBD2 covers 15 bases. J was trimmed by 9 bases and V by 6 bases; bases with no gene match: 15. The CDR3 extends over 18 amino acids. Germline V gene lookup returns CDR1 SNHLY and CDR2 FYNNEI. In DNA form, the CDR3 reads TGTGCCAGCAGAACCGGGACTAGCGGGGGGCCATACAATCTTGAGCAGTTCTTC. Amino acids: CASRTGTSGGPYNLEQFF.

This clone was counted once. The chain has TRBV9 and TRBJ2-5, with 9 bases that match TRBD2. CDR3 size: 20 residues. Germline V lookup: CDR1 SGDLS, CDR2 YYNGEE. V shed 4 bases, J shed 5 bases, and the junction held 24 bases outside the gene matches. The CDR3 coding sequence is TGTGCCAGCAGCCCAACCTTCCCTGAAATAGCGGGAGCCCTCGGTGAGACCCAGTACTTC. Amino acid sequence: CASSPTFPEIAGALGETQYF.

This sequence joins TRBV7-2 and TRBJ2-1; 10 bases fit TRBD2. The CDR3 covers 14 residues. Germline values: CDR1 SGHTA, CDR2 FQGNSA. After removal of 5 bases from V and 6 bases from J, the junction contained 4 bases not matched to a gene. The CDR3 reads CASSKREGGNEQFF. Here the CDR3 DNA reads TGTGCCAGCAGCAAGCGGGAGGGCGGCAATGAGCAGTTCTTC.

The chain joins TRBV2 to TRBJ1-5, with D possibly TRBD1 on 6 matching bases. The CDR3 length is 13 residues. V was clipped by 6 bases and J by 5 bases, with 11 bases between them. Germline assignment: CDR1 SNHLY and CDR2 FYNNEI. CDR3 amino acids: CASRDSIDQPQHF. For the CDR3, the DNA is TGTGCCAGCAGGGACAGCATTGATCAGCCCCAGCATTTT.

The chain links TRBV4-1 to TRBJ2-7; perhaps TRBD2 as D (5 bases). The CDR3 is 13 amino acids. V was clipped by 4 bases and J by 5 bases, with 12 bases between them. Germline-derived CDR1 and CDR2 are MGHRA and YSYEKL. The CDR3 protein is CASSREGRNEQYF. The CDR3 nucleotides read TGCGCCAGCAGCCGAGAGGGCCGCAACGAGCAGTACTTC.

This chain links TRBV7-2 with TRBJ1-6, with D tentatively TRBD1 (5 bases). Trimming took 3 bases from V and 7 from J, leaving 10 bases between them. Looked up from germline, CDR1 is SGHTA and CDR2 is FQGNSA. CDR3 size: 14 residues. CDR3 sequence: CASSFGGVNSPLHF. In DNA form, the CDR3 reads TGTGCCAGCAGCTTTGGGGGGGTAAATTCACCCCTCCACTTT. Combining the CDR3 with reference TRBV7-2 and TRBJ1-6 gives the whole variable domain GAGVSQSPSNKVTEKGKDVELRCDPISGHTALYWYRQSLGQGLEFLIYFQGNSAPDKSGLPSDRFSAERTGGSVSTLTIQRTQQEDSAVYLCASSFGGVNSPLHFGNGTRLTVT.

This clone is a singleton in its sample. The chain is built from TRBV6-5 and TRBJ2-7; the D is unclear. Trimming removed 2 bases from V and 3 bases from J, with 11 bases in between. Germline CDR1 reads MNHEY; CDR2 reads SVGAGI. The CDR3 is made up of 14 amino acids. The CDR3 sequence: CASSYLTGHYEQYF. In DNA, the CDR3 is TGTGCCAGCAGTTACCTGACTGGCCACTACGAGCAGTACTTC.

The chain carries TRBV7-2 and TRBJ2-7, with 15 bases that match TRBD2. The CDR3 sequence is 16 residues long. Germline V gene data show CDR1 as SGHTA and CDR2 as FQGNSA. Trimming removed 4 bases from V and 0 bases from J; junction bases left unmatched: 1. CDR3: CASSSGLAGGSYEQYF. For the CDR3, the DNA is TGTGCCAGCAGCTCGGGACTAGCGGGAGGCTCCTACGAGCAGTACTTC.

This chain links TRBV7-9 with TRBJ1-3; unclear D gene. The CDR3 is made up of 15 amino acids. V was clipped by 8 bases and J by 3 bases, with 17 bases between them. Per germline, CDR1 SEHNR and CDR2 FQNEAQ (reference sequence). This chain's CDR3 is CASGPRGSVGNTIYF. CDR3 coding DNA: TGTGCCAGCGGGCCACGGGGTTCGGTTGGAAACACCATATATTTT.